The TCR beta chain described here comes from a study of OX40 agonist ivuxolimab in advanced cancers. Study overall: In this trial design, patients received ivuxolimab intravenously at 0.01 to 10 mg/kg every 2 weeks.

Germline CDR1 MNHEY, CDR2 SVGAGI. The CDR3 consists of 13 residues. The V and J ends lost 10 bases and 5 bases respectively, with 17 bases between them. The data were produced by immunoSEQ multiplex PCR, yet TCRdb's version contains in-frame clones alone and is incomplete. The data show fewer than 120,000 clones, roughly nine tenths seen once. The input for sequencing was CD4+ or CD8+ T cells sorted from blood, taken in a trial of the OX40 agonist ivuxolimab. The sequence derives from an adult with an advanced solid tumor such as melanoma, head and neck, liver or kidney cancer. This chain uses TRBV6-5 with TRBJ1-1; D is unresolved. CDR3 region: CATLGGRETEAFF. CDR3 DNA sequence: TGTGCCACCCTGGGAGGGAGGGAAACTGAAGCTTTCTTT.